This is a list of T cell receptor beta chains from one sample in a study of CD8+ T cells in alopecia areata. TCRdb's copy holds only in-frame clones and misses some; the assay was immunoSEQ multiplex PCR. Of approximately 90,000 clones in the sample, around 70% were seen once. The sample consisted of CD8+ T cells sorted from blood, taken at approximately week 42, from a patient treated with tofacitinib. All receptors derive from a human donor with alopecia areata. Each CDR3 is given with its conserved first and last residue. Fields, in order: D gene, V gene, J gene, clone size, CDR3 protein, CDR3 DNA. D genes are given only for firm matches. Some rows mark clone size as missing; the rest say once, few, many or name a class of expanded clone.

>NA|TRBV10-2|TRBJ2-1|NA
CASTPGAHEQFF
TGCGCCAGCACCCCAGGGGCCCATGAGCAGTTCTTC
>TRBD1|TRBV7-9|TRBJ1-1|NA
CASSLAPGQGDTEAFF
TGTGCCAGCAGCTTAGCACCGGGACAGGGTGACACTGAAGCTTTCTTT
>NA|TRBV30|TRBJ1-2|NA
CAWSVGAALYGYTF
TGTGCCTGGAGTGTAGGGGCGGCATTGTATGGCTACACCTTC
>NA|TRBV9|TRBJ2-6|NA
CASSAQEPSGANVLTF
TGTGCCAGCAGCGCCCAGGAGCCCTCTGGGGCCAACGTCCTGACTTTC
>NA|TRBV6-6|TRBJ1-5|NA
CASSYTDSNQPQHF
TGTGCCAGCAGTTACACAGATAGCAATCAGCCCCAGCATTTT
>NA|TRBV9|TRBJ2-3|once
CASSNPADTQYF
TGTGCCAGCAGCAACCCTGCAGATACGCAGTATTTT
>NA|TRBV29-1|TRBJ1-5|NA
CSVSRGSDQPQHF
TGCAGCGTTAGTAGGGGGAGCGACCAGCCCCAGCATTTT
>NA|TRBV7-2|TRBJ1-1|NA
CVSSPTGPIEAFF
TGTGTCAGCAGCCCGACAGGACCGATTGAAGCTTTCTTT
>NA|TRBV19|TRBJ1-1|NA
CASSSSMNTEAFF
TGTGCCAGTAGTTCTTCCATGAACACTGAAGCTTTCTTT
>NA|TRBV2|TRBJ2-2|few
CASSQLTGELFF
TGTGCCAGCAGTCAACTGACCGGGGAGCTGTTTTTT
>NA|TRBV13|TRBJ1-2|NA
CASSTRGDYGYTF
TGTGCCAGCAGCACCAGGGGTGACTATGGCTACACCTTC
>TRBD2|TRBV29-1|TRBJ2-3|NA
CSGMTSGGLDTQYF
TGCAGCGGGATGACTAGCGGGGGTCTAGATACGCAGTATTTT
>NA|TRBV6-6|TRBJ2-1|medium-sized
CASSYLAGHEQFF
TGTGCCAGCAGTTACCTGGCCGGCCATGAGCAGTTCTTC
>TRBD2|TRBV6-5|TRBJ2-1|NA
CASRAGGDNEQFF
TGTGCCAGCAGGGCCGGGGGGGACAATGAGCAGTTCTTC
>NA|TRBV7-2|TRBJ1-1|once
CASSPPLLNTEAFF
TGTGCCAGCAGCCCCCCGCTTTTGAACACTGAAGCTTTCTTT
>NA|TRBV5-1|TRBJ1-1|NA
CASSLAADFEAFF
TGCGCCAGCAGCTTGGCGGCCGACTTTGAAGCTTTCTTT
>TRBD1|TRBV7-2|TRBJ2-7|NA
CASSLGAGQGYEQYF
TGTGCCAGCAGCTTAGGAGCTGGACAGGGCTACGAGCAGTACTTC
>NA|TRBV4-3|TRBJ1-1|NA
CASRGSREFSRVHTEAFF
TGCGCCAGCAGGGGATCCAGGGAGTTTTCCCGTGTTCACACTGAAGCTTTCTTT
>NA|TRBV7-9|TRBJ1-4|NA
CASSNPGANEKLFF
TGTGCCAGCAGCAACCCTGGTGCTAATGAAAAACTGTTTTTT
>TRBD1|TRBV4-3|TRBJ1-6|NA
CASSQEETGLNSPLHF
TGCGCCAGCAGCCAAGAGGAGACAGGGTTAAACTCACCCCTCCACTTT
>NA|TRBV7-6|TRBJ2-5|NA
CASSPTSGPETQYF
TGTGCCAGCAGCCCAACTTCTGGCCCGGAGACCCAGTACTTC
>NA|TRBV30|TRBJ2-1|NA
CAWSVGGKNYNEQFF
TGTGCCTGGAGTGTAGGCGGGAAAAACTACAATGAGCAGTTCTTC
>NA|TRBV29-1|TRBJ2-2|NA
CSVDGGVRGEIGELFF
TGCAGCGTTGACGGGGGTGTGAGGGGAGAGATCGGGGAGCTGTTTTTT
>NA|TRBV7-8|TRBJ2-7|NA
CASTELSQDYYEQYF
TGTGCCAGCACCGAGTTGTCGCAGGATTACTACGAGCAGTACTTC
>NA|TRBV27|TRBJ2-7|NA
CASSSFPPGPAYEQYF
TGTGCCAGCAGCTCCTTCCCCCCGGGCCCCGCCTACGAGCAGTACTTC
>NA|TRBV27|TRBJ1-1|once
CASSLRGENTEAFF
TGTGCCAGCAGTTTACGAGGGGAGAACACTGAAGCTTTCTTT
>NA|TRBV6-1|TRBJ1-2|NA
CASSERQAPVYGYTF
TGTGCCAGCAGTGAAAGGCAGGCCCCAGTCTATGGCTACACCTTC
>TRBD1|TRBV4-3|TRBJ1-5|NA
CASSQDYGQGGKSQHF
TGCGCCAGCAGCCAAGATTACGGACAGGGGGGGAAGTCCCAGCATTTT
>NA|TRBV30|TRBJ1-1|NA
CAWSRNNMNTEAFF
TGTGCCTGGAGCCGGAATAACATGAACACTGAAGCTTTCTTT
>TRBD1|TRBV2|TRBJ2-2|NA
CASSENRDSLSGELFF
TGTGCCAGCAGTGAGAACCGGGACAGTCTATCTGGGGAGCTGTTTTTT
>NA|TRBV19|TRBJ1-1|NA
CASSHKPYEAFF
TGTGCCAGTAGCCACAAGCCCTATGAAGCTTTCTTT
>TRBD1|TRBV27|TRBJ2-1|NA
CASSLIGTGGDEQFF
TGTGCCAGCAGTCTGATCGGGACAGGGGGCGATGAGCAGTTCTTC
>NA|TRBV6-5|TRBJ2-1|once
CASVAANEQFF
TGTGCCAGCGTCGCAGCCAATGAGCAGTTCTTC
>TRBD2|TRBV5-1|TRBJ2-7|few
CARATRSGGPSYEQYF
TGCGCCAGGGCCACTAGAAGCGGGGGGCCCTCCTACGAGCAGTACTTC
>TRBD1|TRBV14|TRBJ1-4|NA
CASSQTDRAVGEKLFF
TGTGCCAGCAGCCAAACAGACAGGGCTGTTGGTGAAAAACTGTTTTTT
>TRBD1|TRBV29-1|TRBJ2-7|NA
CSVWPGQSYEQYF
TGCAGCGTATGGCCGGGACAGAGTTACGAGCAGTACTTC
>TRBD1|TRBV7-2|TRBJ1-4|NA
CASSWGRGREKLFF
TGTGCCAGCAGCTGGGGGAGGGGGCGAGAAAAACTGTTTTTT
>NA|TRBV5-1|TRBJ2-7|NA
CASSLGGVEQYF
TGCGCCAGCAGCTTGGGCGGGGTGGAGCAGTACTTC
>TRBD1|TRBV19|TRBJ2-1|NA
CAAGDRYNEQFF
TGTGCTGCCGGGGACAGATACAATGAGCAGTTCTTC
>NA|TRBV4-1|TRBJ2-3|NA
CASGGPSTDTQYF
TGCGCCAGCGGGGGACCCAGCACAGATACGCAGTATTTT
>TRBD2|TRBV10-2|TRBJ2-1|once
CASIGLAGGTYNEQFF
TGCGCCAGCATAGGACTAGCGGGGGGGACCTACAATGAGCAGTTCTTC
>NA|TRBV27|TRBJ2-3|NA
CAARKGGKDTQYF
TGTGCCGCTCGGAAGGGGGGAAAAGATACGCAGTATTTT
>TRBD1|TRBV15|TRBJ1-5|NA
CATSRPTGGSNQPQHF
TGTGCCACCAGCAGACCCACAGGGGGTAGCAATCAGCCCCAGCATTTT
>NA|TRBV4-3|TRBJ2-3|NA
CASSQGSGTDTQYF
TGCGCCAGCAGCCAAGGCAGCGGCACAGATACGCAGTATTTT
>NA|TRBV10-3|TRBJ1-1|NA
CAISEAGANTEAFF
TGTGCCATCAGTGAGGCAGGGGCGAACACTGAAGCTTTCTTT
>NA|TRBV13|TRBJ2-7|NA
CASSSSLRGSAVEQYF
TGTGCCAGCAGCTCCTCTCTCAGGGGCTCGGCGGTCGAGCAGTACTTC
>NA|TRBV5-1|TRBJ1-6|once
CASSLGGSGNSPLHF
TGCGCCAGCAGCTTGGGAGGCTCGGGTAATTCACCCCTCCACTTT
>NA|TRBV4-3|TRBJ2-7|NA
CASSQDPGDVYEQYF
TGCGCCAGCAGCCAAGACCCGGGGGACGTCTACGAGCAGTACTTC
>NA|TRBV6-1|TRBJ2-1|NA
CASRISVDSFNEQFF
TGTGCCAGCAGAATCTCCGTGGACAGCTTTAATGAGCAGTTCTTC
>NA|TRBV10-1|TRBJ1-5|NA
CASSESAQPQHF
TGCGCCAGCAGTGAGTCGGCTCAGCCCCAGCATTTT
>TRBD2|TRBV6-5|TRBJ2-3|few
CASTWTSGGPDTQYF
TGTGCCAGCACCTGGACTAGCGGGGGGCCAGATACGCAGTATTTT
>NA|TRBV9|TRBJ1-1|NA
CASSALLLGSNTEAFF
TGTGCCAGCAGCGCCCTTTTGTTGGGTTCGAACACTGAAGCTTTCTTT
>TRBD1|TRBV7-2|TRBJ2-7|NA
CASSLGGQPSYEQYF
TGTGCCAGCAGCTTAGGGGGACAGCCTAGCTACGAGCAGTACTTC
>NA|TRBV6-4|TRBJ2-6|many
CASSERGTGANVLTF
TGTGCCAGCAGTGAACGGGGAACTGGGGCCAACGTCCTGACTTTC
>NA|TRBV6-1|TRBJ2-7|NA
CASSRDGYEQYF
TGTGCCAGCAGCAGGGACGGATACGAGCAGTACTTC
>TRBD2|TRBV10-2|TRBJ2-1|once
CATREASSYNEQFF
TGCGCCACTCGGGAGGCAAGCTCCTACAATGAGCAGTTCTTC
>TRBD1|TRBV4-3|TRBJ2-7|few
CASSQVQGAGYEQYF
TGCGCCAGCAGCCAAGTACAGGGGGCCGGATACGAGCAGTACTTC
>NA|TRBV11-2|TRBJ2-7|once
CASSSDRDFYEQYF
TGTGCCAGCAGCTCTGACCGCGACTTCTACGAGCAGTACTTC
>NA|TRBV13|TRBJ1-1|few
CASSSTPGGGSNTEAFF
TGTGCCAGCAGCTCCACTCCCGGGGGGGGATCGAACACTGAAGCTTTCTTT